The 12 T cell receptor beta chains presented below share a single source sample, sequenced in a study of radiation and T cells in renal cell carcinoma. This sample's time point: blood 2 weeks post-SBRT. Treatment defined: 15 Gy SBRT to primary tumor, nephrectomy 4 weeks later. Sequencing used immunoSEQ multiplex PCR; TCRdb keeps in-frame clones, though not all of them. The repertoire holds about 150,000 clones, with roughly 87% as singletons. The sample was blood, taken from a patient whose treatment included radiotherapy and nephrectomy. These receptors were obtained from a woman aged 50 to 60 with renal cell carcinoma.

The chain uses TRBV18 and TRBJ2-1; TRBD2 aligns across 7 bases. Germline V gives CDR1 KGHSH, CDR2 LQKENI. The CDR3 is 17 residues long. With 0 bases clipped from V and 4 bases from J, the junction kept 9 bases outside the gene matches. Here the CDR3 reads CASSPPMGGGNYNEQFF. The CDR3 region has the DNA TGTGCCAGCTCACCACCGATGGGGGGGGGAAATTACAATGAGCAGTTCTTC.

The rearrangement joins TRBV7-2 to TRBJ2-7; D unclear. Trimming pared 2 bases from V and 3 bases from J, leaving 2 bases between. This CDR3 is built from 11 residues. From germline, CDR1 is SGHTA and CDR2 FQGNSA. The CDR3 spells CASSLHYEQYF. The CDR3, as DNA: TGTGCCAGCAGCTTACACTACGAGCAGTACTTC. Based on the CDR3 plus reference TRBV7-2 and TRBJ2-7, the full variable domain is GAGVSQSPSNKVTEKGKDVELRCDPISGHTALYWYRQSLGQGLEFLIYFQGNSAPDKSGLPSDRFSAERTGGSVSTLTIQRTQQEDSAVYLCASSLHYEQYFGPGTRLTVT.

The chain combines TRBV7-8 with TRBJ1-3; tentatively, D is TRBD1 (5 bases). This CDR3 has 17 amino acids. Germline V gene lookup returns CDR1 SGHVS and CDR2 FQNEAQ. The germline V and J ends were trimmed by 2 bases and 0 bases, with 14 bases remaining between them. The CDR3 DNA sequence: TGTGCCAGCAGCTTACCCGGGGGGGGATTCTCTGGAAACACCATATATTTT. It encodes CASSLPGGGFSGNTIYF.

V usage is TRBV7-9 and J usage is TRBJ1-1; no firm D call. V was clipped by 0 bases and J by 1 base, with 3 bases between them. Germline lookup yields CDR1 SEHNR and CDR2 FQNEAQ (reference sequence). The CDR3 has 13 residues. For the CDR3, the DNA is TGTGCCAGCAGCTTAGCGCAGAACACTGAAGCTTTCTTT. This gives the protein CASSLAQNTEAFF.

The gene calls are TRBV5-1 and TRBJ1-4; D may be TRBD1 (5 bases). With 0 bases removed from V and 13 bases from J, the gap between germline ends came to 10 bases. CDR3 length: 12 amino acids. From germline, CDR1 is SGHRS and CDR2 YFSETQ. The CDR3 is CASSLVEGPLFF. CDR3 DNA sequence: TGCGCCAGCAGCTTGGTCGAGGGGCCACTGTTTTTT. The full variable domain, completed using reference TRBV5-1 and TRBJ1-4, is KAGVTQTPRYLIKTRGQQVTLSCSPISGHRSVSWYQQTPGQGLQFLFEYFSETQRNKGNFPGRFSGRQFSNSRSEMNVSTLELGDSALYLCASSLVEGPLFFGSGTQLSVL.

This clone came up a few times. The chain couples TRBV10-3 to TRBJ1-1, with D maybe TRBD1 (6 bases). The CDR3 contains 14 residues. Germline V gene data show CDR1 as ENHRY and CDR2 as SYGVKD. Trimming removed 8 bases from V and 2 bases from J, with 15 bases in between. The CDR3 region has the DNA TGTGCCATCTCTTCGACAGGTGATAACACTGAAGCTTTCTTT. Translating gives CAISSTGDNTEAFF.

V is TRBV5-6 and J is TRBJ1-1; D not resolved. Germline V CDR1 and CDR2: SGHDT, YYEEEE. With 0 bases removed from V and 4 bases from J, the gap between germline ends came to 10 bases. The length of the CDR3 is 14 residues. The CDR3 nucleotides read TGTGCCAGCAGCTTGGGACCGTCAATCACTGAAGCTTTCTTT. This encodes CASSLGPSITEAFF.

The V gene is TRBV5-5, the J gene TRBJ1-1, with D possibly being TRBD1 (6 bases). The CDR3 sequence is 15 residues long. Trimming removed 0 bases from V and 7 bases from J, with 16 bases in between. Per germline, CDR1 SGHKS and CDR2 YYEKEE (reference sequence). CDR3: CASSLAARGWSEAFF. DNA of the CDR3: TGTGCCAGCAGCTTGGCCGCCAGGGGATGGAGTGAAGCTTTCTTT.

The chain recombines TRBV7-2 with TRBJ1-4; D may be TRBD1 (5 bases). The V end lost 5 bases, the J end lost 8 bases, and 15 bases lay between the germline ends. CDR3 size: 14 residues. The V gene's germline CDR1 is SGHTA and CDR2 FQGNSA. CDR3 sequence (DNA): TGTGCCAGCAGCCGTCCGGGGGGTCGCGAAAAACTGTTTTTT. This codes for CASSRPGGREKLFF.

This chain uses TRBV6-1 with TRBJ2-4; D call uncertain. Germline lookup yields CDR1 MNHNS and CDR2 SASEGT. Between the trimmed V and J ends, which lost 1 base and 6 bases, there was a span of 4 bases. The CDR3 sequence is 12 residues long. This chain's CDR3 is CASSEVRNIQYF. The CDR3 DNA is TGTGCCAGCAGTGAAGTGAGAAACATTCAGTACTTC.

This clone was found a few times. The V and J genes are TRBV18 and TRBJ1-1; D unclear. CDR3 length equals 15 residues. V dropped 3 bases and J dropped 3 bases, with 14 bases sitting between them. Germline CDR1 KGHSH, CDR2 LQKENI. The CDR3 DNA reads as TGTGCCAGCTCACCTACGACGACTAGGGACACTGAAGCTTTCTTT. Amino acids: CASSPTTTRDTEAFF. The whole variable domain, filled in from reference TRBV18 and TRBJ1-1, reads NAGVMQNPRHLVRRRGQEARLRCSPMKGHSHVYWYRQLPEEGLKFMVYLQKENIIDESGMPKERFSAEFPKEGPSILRIQQVVRGDSAAYFCASSPTTTRDTEAFFGQGTRLTVV.

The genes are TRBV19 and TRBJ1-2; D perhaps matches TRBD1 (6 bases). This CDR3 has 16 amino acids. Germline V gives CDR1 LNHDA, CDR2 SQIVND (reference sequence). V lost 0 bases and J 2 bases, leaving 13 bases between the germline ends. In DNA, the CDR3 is TGTGCCAGTAGTATAGACGGAAACAGGGAGAACTATGGCTACACCTTC. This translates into CASSIDGNRENYGYTF.